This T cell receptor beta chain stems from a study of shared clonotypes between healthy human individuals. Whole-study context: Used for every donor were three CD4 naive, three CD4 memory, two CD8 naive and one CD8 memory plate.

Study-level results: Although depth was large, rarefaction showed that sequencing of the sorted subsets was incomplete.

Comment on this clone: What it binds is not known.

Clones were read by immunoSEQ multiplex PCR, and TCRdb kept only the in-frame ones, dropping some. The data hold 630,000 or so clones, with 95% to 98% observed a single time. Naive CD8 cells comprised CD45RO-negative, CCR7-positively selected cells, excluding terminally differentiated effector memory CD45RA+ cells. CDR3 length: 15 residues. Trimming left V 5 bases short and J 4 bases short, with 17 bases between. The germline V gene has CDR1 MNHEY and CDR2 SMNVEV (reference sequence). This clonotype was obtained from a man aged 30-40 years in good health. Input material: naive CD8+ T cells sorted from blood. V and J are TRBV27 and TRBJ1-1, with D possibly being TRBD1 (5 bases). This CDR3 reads CASSNGGDGPTEAFF. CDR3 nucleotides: TGTGCCAGCAGTAACGGGGGAGACGGGCCCACTGAAGCTTTCTTT.